The rows below give T cell receptor beta chains drawn from one sample of a study of neoadjuvant anti-PD-1 for oral cavity cancer. Profiling relied on immunoSEQ multiplex PCR, and the TCRdb table lists in-frame clones only, not all of them. The table lists 12,000 to 15,000 clones, 65% to 75% of them singletons. The sample was PBMCs, taken before nivolumab (anti-PD-1) treatment. All receptors come from a person between 35 and 79 years old with oral cavity squamous cell carcinoma. The CDR3 runs from the conserved cysteine through the conserved F or W. The order of the fields is J gene, V gene, clone size, CDR3 protein. Size tells how often a clone was seen (once, few, many) or the class of an expanded clone, and some rows leave it out.

TRBJ1-4	TRBV6-1	.	CASSRDRDEKLFF
TRBJ2-7	TRBV5-1	.	CASSSSAGARSEQYF
TRBJ1-2	TRBV15	.	CATSRDFQSLYGYTF
TRBJ1-5	TRBV28	.	CASSSSGTGYQPQHF
TRBJ2-7	TRBV7-8	.	CASSLGPGVGYEQYF
TRBJ1-5	TRBV5-6	.	CASSLWTGGVWNQPQHF
TRBJ2-1	TRBV11-3	.	CASSLESKREGLWSYNEQFF
TRBJ2-3	TRBV11-2	few	CASSFGYTDTQYF
TRBJ1-5	TRBV28	.	CATSLRGTEYQPQHF
TRBJ2-1	TRBV27	.	CASSLMGGYNEQFF
TRBJ1-2	TRBV6-1	.	CASSEIVPGPQGGYTF
TRBJ1-1	TRBV6-1	.	CASKRTENTEAFF
TRBJ1-5	TRBV15	.	CATRPGTGGGGNQPQHF
TRBJ2-7	TRBV7-2	.	CASSMDRGEQYF
TRBJ2-5	TRBV19	.	CASSPRWGQETQYF